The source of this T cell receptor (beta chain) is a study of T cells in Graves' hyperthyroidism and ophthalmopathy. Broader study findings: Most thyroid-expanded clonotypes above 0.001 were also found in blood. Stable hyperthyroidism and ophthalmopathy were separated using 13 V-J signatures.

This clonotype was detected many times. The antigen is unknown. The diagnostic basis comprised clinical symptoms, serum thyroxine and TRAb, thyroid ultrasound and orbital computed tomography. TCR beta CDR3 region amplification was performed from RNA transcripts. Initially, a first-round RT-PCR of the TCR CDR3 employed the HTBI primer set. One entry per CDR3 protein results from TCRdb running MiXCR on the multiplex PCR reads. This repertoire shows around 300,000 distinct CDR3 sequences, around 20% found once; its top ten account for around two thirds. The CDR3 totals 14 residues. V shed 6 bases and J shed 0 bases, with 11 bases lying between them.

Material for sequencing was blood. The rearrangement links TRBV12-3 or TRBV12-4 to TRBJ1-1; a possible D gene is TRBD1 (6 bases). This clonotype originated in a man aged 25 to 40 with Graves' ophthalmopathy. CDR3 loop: CASSLQGLNTEAFF. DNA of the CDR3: TGTGCCAGCAGCCTACAGGGCCTGAACACTGAAGCTTTCTTT.